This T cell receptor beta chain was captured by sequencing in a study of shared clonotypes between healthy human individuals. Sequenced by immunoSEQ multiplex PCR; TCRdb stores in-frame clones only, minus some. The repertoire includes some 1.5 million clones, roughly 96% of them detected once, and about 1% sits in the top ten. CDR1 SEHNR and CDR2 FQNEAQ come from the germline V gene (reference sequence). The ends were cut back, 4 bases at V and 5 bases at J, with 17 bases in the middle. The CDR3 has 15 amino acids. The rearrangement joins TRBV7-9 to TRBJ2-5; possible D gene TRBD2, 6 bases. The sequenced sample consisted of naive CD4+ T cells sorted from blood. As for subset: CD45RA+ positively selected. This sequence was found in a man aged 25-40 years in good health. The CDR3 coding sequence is TGTGCCAGCAGCTGGGACTCCAGGGACTGGGAGACCCAGTACTTC. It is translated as CASSWDSRDWETQYF.